These T cell receptor beta chains were read from a single sample in a study of T cell clonotyping in hematopoietic cell transplantation. Assay used: immunoSEQ multiplex PCR; TCRdb lists only in-frame clones, some missing. This table has about 10,000 clones, 80% to 95% appearing once. This specimen consisted of PBMCs, obtained 100 days after allogeneic stem cell transplant. These receptors were obtained from a male patient in his fifties who had an allogeneic stem cell transplant from a related donor, so T cells may come from the graft donor. Some clones in this sample may be carry-over from other donors' samples. Each CDR3 is given with its conserved first and last residue. A D gene is named only where the DNA matches it firmly. The size of a clone is reported for some rows only, either as once, few or many, or as a class for expanded clones.

v_gene,j_gene,abundance,d_gene,CDR3nt,CDR3aa
TRBV19,TRBJ1-2,NA,TRBD1,TGTGCCAGTAGTGAGGTGGACCGACAGGGCGGCGGCTACACCTTC,CASSEVDRQGGGYTF
TRBV7-9,TRBJ1-1,few,NA,TGTGCCAGCAGCTTGACACGACCTGAAGCTTTCTTT,CASSLTRPEAFF
TRBV9,TRBJ2-1,NA,NA,TGTGCCAGCAGCGCAGGAAATGAGCAGTTCTTC,CASSAGNEQFF
TRBV6-6,TRBJ1-1,NA,TRBD1,TGTGCCAGCAGACTGGGACAGGGGGCGTCAGGCACTGAAGCTTTCTTT,CASRLGQGASGTEAFF
TRBV27,TRBJ2-7,NA,NA,TGTGCCAGCAGTTTTGCAAGCTCCTACGAGCAGTACTTC,CASSFASSYEQYF
TRBV4-1,TRBJ1-1,once,NA,TGCGCCAGCAGAGGGAGGGGGATGAACACTGAAGCTTTCTTT,CASRGRGMNTEAFF
TRBV13,TRBJ2-7,NA,TRBD1,TGTGCCAGCAGCCCTCAGGGGGCCCACGAGCAGTACTTC,CASSPQGAHEQYF
TRBV30,TRBJ1-3,NA,NA,TGTGCCTGGAGCGGAGGGGGAGGAAACACCATATATTTT,CAWSGGGGNTIYF
TRBV1,TRBJ2-7,NA,NA,TGCACCAGCAGCCAACGTTCAGGGGTAATCTACGAGCAGTACTTC,CTSSQRSGVIYEQYF
TRBV7-3,TRBJ2-2,NA,TRBD2,TGTGCCAGCAGCTTTCGAGCGGGGGGTCAGGGCGGGGAGCTGTTTTTT,CASSFRAGGQGGELFF
TRBV7-2,TRBJ1-2,NA,NA,TGTGCCAGCAGCCTATTCAGGGAGGATGGCTACACCTTC,CASSLFREDGYTF
TRBV28,TRBJ2-7,once,NA,TGTGCCAGCAGTTTAATTGCCCTAGCTGGCTACGAGCAGTACTTC,CASSLIALAGYEQYF
TRBV4-1,TRBJ2-7,few,TRBD2,TGCGCCAGCAGCCAAGATCGGGGGGGGATGGCCTACGAGCAGTACTTC,CASSQDRGGMAYEQYF
TRBV6-1,TRBJ1-5,NA,NA,TGTGCCAGCAGTGATGATGGGTTGTATCAGCCCCAGCATTTT,CASSDDGLYQPQHF
TRBV7-9,TRBJ2-7,NA,NA,TGTGCCAGCAGACGCCAAGGGTCCTACGAGCAGTACTTC,CASRRQGSYEQYF